This TCR beta chain came from a study of human T cells and chemical hapten exposure. In the study overall: Throughout the roughly 22-week study, diphenylcyclopropenone was applied weekly to the patients' scalps.

Time point reported: patch test 2, 6 weeks after DPC sensitization. Treatment noted: therapeutic diphenylcyclopropenone sensitization with weekly scalp DPC. Unfractionated whole blood was the source of the extracted total RNA. This clonotype was counted many times. Trimming took 0 bases from V and 0 from J, leaving 11 bases between them. CDR3 size: 16 residues. CDR1 is SGHRS, CDR2 YFSETQ, per germline. Original handling: Counting gave a median of approximately 97,000 TCRs per sample, with values ranging from 23,224 to 690,600. Via MiXCR, TCRdb re-called the RACE reads, giving one row per CDR3 protein. The V and J calls were determined by TCRdb, not by the authors. This table has approximately 350,000 distinct CDR3 sequences, roughly 6% appearing once.

Sequencing used whole blood, obtained in connection with sensitization to the hapten diphenylcyclopropenone (DPC). The receptor was isolated from a woman between 18 and 29 years old with alopecia areata. Some clones in this sample may be carry-over from other donors' samples. The V gene is TRBV5-1, the J gene TRBJ2-3, with D unresolved. The CDR3 spells CASSLGVDTSTDTQYF. The CDR3 DNA follows: TGCGCCAGCAGCTTGGGCGTAGACACAAGCACAGATACGCAGTATTTT.